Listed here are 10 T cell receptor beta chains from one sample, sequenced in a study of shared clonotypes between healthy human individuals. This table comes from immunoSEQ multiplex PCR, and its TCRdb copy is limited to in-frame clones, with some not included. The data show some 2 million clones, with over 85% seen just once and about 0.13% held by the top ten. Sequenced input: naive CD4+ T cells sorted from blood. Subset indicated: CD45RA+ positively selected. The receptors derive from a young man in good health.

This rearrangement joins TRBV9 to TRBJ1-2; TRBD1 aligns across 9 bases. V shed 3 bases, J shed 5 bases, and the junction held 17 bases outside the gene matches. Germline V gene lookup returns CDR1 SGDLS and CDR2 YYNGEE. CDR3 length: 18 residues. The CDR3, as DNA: TGTGCCAGCAGCGCACTAGCAGGCGGGACAGGGAAATATTATGGCTACACCTTC. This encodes CASSALAGGTGKYYGYTF.

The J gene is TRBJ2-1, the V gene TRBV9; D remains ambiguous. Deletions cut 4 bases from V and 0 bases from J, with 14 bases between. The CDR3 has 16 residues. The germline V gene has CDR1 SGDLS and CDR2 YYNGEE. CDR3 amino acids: CASSTRHLSSYNEQFF. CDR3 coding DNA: TGTGCCAGCAGCACCCGACATTTGAGCTCCTACAATGAGCAGTTCTTC. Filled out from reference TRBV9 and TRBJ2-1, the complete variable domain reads DSGVTQTPKHLITATGQRVTLRCSPRSGDLSVYWYQQSLDQGLQFLIQYYNGEERAKGNILERFSAQQFPDLHSELNLSSLELGDSALYFCASSTRHLSSYNEQFFGPGTRLTVL.

CDR3 sequence (DNA): TGTGCCAGCAGTGACCCCCCCGACAGGGGCCATAGAGTGAATCAGCCCCAGCATTTT. Protein: CASSDPPDRGHRVNQPQHF. V and J are TRBV6-4 and TRBJ1-5, with 8 bases identical to TRBD1. Losses at the gene ends were 2 bases for V and 4 bases for J; bases not matched to a gene: 16. From germline, CDR1 is MRHNA and CDR2 SNTAGT. The CDR3 has 19 residues.

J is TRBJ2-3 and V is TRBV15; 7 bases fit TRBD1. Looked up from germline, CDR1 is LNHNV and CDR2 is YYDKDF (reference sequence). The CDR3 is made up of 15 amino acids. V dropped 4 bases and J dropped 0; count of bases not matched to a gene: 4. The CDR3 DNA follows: TGTGCCACCAGCACAGGGGGAACTAGCACAGATACGCAGTATTTT. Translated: CATSTGGTSTDTQYF.

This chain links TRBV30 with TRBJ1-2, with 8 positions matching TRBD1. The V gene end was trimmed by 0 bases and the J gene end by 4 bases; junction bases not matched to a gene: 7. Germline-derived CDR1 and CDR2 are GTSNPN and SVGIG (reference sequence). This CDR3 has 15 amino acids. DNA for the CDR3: TGTGCCTGGAGTGTAAGTGGGACAGGTCCCTATGGCTACACCTTC. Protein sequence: CAWSVSGTGPYGYTF.

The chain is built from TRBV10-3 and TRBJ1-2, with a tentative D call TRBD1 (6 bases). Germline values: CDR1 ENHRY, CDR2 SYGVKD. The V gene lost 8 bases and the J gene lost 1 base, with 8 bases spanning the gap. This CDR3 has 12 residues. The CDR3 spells CAILGGNYGYTF. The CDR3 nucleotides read TGTGCCATCCTAGGGGGTAACTATGGCTACACCTTC.

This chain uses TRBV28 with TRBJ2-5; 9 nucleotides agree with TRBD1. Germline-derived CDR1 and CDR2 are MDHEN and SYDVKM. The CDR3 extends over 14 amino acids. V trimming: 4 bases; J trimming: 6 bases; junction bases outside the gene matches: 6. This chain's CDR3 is CASSSPGTGKTQYF. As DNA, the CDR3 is TGTGCCAGCAGTTCCCCAGGGACAGGGAAGACCCAGTACTTC.

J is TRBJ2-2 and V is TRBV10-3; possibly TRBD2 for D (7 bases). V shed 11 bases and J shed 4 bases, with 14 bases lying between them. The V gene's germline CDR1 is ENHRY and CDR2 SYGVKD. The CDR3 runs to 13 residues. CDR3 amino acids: CAGGGPSTGELFF. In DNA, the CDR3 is TGTGCCGGCGGGGGCCCCTCCACCGGGGAGCTGTTTTTT.

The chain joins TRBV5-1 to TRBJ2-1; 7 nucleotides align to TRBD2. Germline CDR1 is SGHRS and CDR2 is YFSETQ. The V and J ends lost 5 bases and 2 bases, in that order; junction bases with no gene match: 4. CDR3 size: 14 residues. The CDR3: CASSERDAYNEQFF. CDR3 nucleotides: TGCGCCAGCAGTGAGCGGGACGCCTACAATGAGCAGTTCTTC. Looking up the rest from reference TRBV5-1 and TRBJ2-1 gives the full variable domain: KAGVTQTPRYLIKTRGQQVTLSCSPISGHRSVSWYQQTPGQGLQFLFEYFSETQRNKGNFPGRFSGRQFSNSRSEMNVSTLELGDSALYLCASSERDAYNEQFFGPGTRLTVL.

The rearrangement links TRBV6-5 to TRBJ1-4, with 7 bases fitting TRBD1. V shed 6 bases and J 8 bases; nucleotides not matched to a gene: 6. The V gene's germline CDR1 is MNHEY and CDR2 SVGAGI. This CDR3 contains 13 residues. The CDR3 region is CASRTTGEEKLFF. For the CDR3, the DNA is TGTGCCAGCAGAACTACAGGGGAGGAAAAACTGTTTTTT.